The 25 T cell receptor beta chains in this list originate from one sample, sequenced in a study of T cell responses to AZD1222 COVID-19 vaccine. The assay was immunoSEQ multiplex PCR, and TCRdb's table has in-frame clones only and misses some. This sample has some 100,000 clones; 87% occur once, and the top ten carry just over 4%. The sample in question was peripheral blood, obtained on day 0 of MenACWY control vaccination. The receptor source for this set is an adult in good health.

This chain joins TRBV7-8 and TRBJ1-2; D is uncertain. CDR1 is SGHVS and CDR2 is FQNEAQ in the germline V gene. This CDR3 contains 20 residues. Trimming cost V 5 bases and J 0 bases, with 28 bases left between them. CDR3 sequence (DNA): TGTGCCAGCAGCCGAGGCGGTGGGATGGAGCTTCCCCCGACTAACTATGGCTACACCTTC. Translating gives CASSRGGGMELPPTNYGYTF.

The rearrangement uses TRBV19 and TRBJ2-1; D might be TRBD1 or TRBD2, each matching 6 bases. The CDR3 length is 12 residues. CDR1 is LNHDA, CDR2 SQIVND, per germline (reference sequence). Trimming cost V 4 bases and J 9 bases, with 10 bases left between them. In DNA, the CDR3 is TGTGCCAGTAGTAGGAAGGGGGGTGAGCAGTTCTTC. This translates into CASSRKGGEQFF.

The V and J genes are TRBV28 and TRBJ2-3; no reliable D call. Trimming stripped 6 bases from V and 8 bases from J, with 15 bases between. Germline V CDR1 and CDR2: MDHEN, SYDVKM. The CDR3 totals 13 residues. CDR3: CASSLNQDGTQYF. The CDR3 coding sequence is TGTGCCAGCAGCCTCAATCAAGACGGTACGCAGTATTTT.

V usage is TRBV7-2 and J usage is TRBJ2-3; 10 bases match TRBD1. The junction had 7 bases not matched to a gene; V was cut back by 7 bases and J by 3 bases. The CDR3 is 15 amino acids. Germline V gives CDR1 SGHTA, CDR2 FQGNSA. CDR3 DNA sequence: TGTGCCAGCACCCAAAGACAGGGGGCAACAGATACGCAGTATTTT. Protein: CASTQRQGATDTQYF.

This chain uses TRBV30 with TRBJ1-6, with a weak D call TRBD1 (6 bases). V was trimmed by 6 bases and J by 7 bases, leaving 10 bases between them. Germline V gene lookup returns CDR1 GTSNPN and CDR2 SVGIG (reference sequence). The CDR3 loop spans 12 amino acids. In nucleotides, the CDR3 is TGTGCCTGTGCGGGACAAAATTCACCCCTCCACTTT. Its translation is CACAGQNSPLHF.

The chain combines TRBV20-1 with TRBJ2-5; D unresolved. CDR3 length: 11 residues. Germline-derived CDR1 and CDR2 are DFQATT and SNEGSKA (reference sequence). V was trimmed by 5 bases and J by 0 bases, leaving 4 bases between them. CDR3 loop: CSAEDQETQYF. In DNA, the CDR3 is TGCAGTGCTGAGGACCAAGAGACCCAGTACTTC.

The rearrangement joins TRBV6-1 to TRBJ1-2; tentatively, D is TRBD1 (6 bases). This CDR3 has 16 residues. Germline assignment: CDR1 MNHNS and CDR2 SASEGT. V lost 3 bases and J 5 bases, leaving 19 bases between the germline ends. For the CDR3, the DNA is TGTGCCAGCAGTGAGATGGGGGCCTCGGTGGAATATGGCTACACCTTC. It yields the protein CASSEMGASVEYGYTF.

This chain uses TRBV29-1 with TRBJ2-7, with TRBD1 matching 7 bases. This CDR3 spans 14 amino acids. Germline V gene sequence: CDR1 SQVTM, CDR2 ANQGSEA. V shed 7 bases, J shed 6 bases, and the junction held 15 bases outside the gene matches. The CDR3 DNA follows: TGCAGCGCCACAGGACAGGCTGAAATATCCGAGCAGTACTTC. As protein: CSATGQAEISEQYF.

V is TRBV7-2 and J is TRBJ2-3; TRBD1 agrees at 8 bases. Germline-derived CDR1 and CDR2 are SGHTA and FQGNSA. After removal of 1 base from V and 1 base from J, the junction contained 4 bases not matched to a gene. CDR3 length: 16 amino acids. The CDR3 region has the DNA TGTGCCAGCAGCTTAGACGGGGACAGGCGCACAGATACGCAGTATTTT. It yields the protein CASSLDGDRRTDTQYF.

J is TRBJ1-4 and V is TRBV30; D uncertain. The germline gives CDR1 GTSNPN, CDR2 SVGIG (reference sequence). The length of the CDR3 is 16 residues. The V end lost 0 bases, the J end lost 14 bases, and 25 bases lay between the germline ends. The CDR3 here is CAWSVHRVEGSSCLFF. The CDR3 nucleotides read TGTGCCTGGAGTGTACATCGCGTTGAGGGCTCGAGTTGCCTGTTTTTT.

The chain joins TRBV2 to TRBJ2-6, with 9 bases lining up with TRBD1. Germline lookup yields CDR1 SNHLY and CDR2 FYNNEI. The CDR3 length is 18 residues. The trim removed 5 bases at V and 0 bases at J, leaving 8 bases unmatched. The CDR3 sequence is CASSRPGQGFSGANVLTF. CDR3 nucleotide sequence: TGTGCCAGCAGTCGTCCGGGACAGGGTTTCTCTGGGGCCAACGTCCTGACTTTC.

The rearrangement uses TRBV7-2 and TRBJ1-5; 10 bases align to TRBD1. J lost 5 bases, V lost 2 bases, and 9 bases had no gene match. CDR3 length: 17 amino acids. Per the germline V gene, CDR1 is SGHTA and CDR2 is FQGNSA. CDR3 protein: CASSLSGQGGAYQPQHF. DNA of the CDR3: TGTGCCAGCAGCTTATCTGGACAGGGGGGCGCTTATCAGCCCCAGCATTTT.

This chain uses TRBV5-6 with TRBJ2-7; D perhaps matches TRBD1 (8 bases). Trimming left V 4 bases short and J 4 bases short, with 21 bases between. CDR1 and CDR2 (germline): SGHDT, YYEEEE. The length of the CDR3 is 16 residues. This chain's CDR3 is CASSGKGQGGKYEQYF. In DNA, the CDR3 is TGTGCCAGCAGCGGGAAAGGACAGGGAGGGAAGTACGAGCAGTACTTC.

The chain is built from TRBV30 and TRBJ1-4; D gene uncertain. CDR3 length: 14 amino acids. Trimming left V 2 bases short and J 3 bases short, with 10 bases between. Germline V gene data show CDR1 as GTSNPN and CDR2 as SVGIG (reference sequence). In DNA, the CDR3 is TGTGCCTGGAGTCCCAAGTGGCCTAATGAAAAACTGTTTTTT. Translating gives CAWSPKWPNEKLFF.

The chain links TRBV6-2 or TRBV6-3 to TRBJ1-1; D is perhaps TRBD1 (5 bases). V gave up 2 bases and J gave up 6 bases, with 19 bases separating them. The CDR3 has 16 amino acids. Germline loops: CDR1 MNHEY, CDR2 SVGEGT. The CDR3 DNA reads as TGTGCCAGCAGTTACGGCAGGGCCTTGAGGTGGGCTGAAGCTTTCTTT. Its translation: CASSYGRALRWAEAFF.

CDR3 in DNA: TGTGCCAGCAGTCTCGGACTAGCGGGAGGGCTTACAGATACGCAGTATTTT. Protein: CASSLGLAGGLTDTQYF. This chain uses TRBV2 with TRBJ2-3; 15 bases line up with TRBD2. The CDR3 covers 17 residues. Germline V lookup: CDR1 SNHLY, CDR2 FYNNEI. V lost 5 bases to trimming and J lost 3 bases; unmatched junction nucleotides: 6.

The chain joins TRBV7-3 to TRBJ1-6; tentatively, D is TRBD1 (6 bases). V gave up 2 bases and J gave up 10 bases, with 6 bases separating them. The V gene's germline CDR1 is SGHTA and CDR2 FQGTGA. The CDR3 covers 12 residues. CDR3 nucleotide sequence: TGTGCCAGCAGCTTAGGACAGTCACCCCTCCACTTT. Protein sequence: CASSLGQSPLHF.

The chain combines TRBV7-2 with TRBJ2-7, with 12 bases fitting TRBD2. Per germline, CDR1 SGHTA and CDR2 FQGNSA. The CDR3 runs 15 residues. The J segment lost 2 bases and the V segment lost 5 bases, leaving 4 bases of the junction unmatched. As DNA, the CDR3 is TGTGCCAGCAGCCCTAGGACTAGCGGGACCTACGAGCAGTACTTC. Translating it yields CASSPRTSGTYEQYF. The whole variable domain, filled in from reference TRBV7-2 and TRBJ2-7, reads GAGVSQSPSNKVTEKGKDVELRCDPISGHTALYWYRQSLGQGLEFLIYFQGNSAPDKSGLPSDRFSAERTGGSVSTLTIQRTQQEDSAVYLCASSPRTSGTYEQYFGPGTRLTVT.

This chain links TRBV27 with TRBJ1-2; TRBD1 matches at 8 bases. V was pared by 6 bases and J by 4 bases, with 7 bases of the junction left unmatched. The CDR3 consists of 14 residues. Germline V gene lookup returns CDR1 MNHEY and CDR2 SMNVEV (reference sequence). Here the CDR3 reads CASRGRGLGYGYTF. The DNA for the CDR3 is TGTGCCAGCAGAGGCAGGGGGCTTGGCTATGGCTACACCTTC.

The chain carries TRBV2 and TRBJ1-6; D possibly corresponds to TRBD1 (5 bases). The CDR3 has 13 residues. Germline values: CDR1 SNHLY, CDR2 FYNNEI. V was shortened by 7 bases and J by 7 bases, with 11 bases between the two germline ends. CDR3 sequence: CASTREGNSPLHF. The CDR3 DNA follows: TGTGCCAGCACCAGGGAGGGGAATTCACCCCTCCACTTT.

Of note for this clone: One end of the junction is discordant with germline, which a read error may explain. CDR3 in DNA: TGTGCCAGCAGTTTGGAGGGAGGGCAGCCCCAGCATTTT. Protein sequence: CASSLEGGQPQHF. The rearrangement joins TRBV5-6 to TRBJ1-5; D gene ambiguous. Germline V gene sequence: CDR1 SGHDT, CDR2 YYEEEE. This CDR3 contains 13 residues.

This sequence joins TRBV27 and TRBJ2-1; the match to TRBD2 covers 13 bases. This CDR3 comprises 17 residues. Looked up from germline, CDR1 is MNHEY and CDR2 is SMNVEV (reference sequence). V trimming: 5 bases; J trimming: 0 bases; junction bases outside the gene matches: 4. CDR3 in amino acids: CASSMTSGGHSYNEQFF. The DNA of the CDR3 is TGTGCCAGCAGTATGACTAGCGGGGGGCACTCCTACAATGAGCAGTTCTTC.

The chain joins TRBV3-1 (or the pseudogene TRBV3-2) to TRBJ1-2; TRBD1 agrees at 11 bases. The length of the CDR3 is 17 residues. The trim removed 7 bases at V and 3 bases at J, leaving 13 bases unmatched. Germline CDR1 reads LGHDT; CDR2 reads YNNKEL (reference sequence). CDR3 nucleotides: TGTGCCAGCACCGCAGGATCGGACAGGGGGCGTCACTATGGCTACACCTTC. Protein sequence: CASTAGSDRGRHYGYTF.

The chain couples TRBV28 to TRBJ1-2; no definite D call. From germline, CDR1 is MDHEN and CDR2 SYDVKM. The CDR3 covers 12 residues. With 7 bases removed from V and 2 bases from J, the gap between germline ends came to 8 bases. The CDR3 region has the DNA TGTGCCAGCACCGGTCCAAACTATGGCTACACCTTC. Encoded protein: CASTGPNYGYTF.

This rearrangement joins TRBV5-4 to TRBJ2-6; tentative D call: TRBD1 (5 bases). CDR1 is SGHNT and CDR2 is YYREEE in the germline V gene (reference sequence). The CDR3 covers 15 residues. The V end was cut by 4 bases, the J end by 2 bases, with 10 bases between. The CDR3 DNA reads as TGTGCCAGCAGCGCCCAGGGCACTGGGGCCAACGTCCTGACTTTC. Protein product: CASSAQGTGANVLTF.